The entry that follows covers one TCR beta chain sequence. Its cognate antigen is unknown. The sample is drawn from a study of cytomegalovirus exposure and HLA in healthy donors. Study information: Sequencing of about 179 million T cells in an earlier analysis found around 110 million unique TCR beta sequences.

Each donor's status was that of a healthy bone marrow donor. Donors had nominal health at sampling but likely had unrecorded immune exposures. Primers included in the PCR were 60 Vbeta and 13 Jbeta primers. Profiling relied on immunoSEQ multiplex PCR, and the TCRdb table lists in-frame clones only, not all of them. Altogether about 160,000 clones are present, around 85% being singletons, with the ten largest covering about 0.93%. Whole-study results and caveats: Across donors, most TCRs were seen rarely, yet some public ones were widespread.

The CDR3 loop spans 18 amino acids. The V gene's germline CDR1 is SGHRS and CDR2 YFSETQ. V lost 7 bases to trimming and J lost 3 bases; unmatched junction nucleotides: 20. This chain uses TRBV5-1 with TRBJ2-7; 9 bases are shared with TRBD2. Input material: PBMCs. The TCR was taken from a woman aged 25 to 39 in good health and CMV-seronegative. CDR3 nucleotides: TGCGCCAGCGGGCTTACCCCCGTAGGTAGCGGGAGTCTCTACGAGCAGTACTTC. This translates into CASGLTPVGSGSLYEQYF. Full variable domain (outside the CDR3, taken from reference TRBV5-1 and TRBJ2-7): KAGVTQTPRYLIKTRGQQVTLSCSPISGHRSVSWYQQTPGQGLQFLFEYFSETQRNKGNFPGRFSGRQFSNSRSEMNVSTLELGDSALYLCASGLTPVGSGSLYEQYFGPGTRLTVT.